This TCR beta chain is drawn from a study of T cell responses to AZD1222 COVID-19 vaccine. V dropped 10 bases and J dropped 8 bases, with 17 bases sitting between them. The CDR3 contains 13 residues. The germline CDR1 and CDR2 sequences are MDHEN and SYDVKM. TCRdb's table, derived via immunoSEQ multiplex PCR, lists solely in-frame clones and lacks some. This repertoire shows around 80,000 clones, under 95% found once; its top ten account for roughly 8%. The clonotype originates from an adult who received the AZD1222 COVID-19 vaccine. The sequencing here drew on peripheral blood, taken 28 days after the second AZD1222 dose. The chain has TRBV28 and TRBJ1-4, with D perhaps TRBD1 (6 bases). The CDR3: CATNGGRGEKLFF. The CDR3 DNA reads TGTGCCACCAACGGGGGCCGGGGCGAAAAACTGTTTTTT.